A selection of T cell receptor beta chains follows, all from one sample in a study of T cells in Graves' hyperthyroidism and ophthalmopathy. One entry per CDR3 protein, called by TCRdb with MiXCR from the multiplex PCR reads. The sample holds approximately 300,000 distinct CDR3 sequences, about 19% seen once. The sample comprised blood. The receptors here all came from a man between 50 and 59 years old with Graves' ophthalmopathy. The conserved cysteine and the conserved F or W are not part of the CDR3 here. The order of the fields is V gene, CDR3 protein.

v_call: TRBV7-9; cdr3_aa: ASSLLLAGATDTQY
v_call: TRBV28; cdr3_aa: ASSTPTANTEAF
v_call: TRBV19; cdr3_aa: ASSIGDRGDTGELF
v_call: TRBV18; cdr3_aa: ASSPHPDGELF
v_call: TRBV28; cdr3_aa: ASSAVAGMDEQF
v_call: TRBV5-1; cdr3_aa: ASRHSGTSGRAYEQY
v_call: TRBV30; cdr3_aa: AWSGRGTSGSYEQY
v_call: TRBV27; cdr3_aa: ASAPGWGGELF
v_call: TRBV5-4; cdr3_aa: ASSPRDRDYEQY
v_call: TRBV28; cdr3_aa: ASSIRTGGNTGELF
v_call: TRBV2; cdr3_aa: ASSELAGGRSSYNEQF
v_call: TRBV7-3; cdr3_aa: ASSPWSAETQY
v_call: TRBV6-1; cdr3_aa: ASSKAGPSYEQY
v_call: TRBV3-1; cdr3_aa: ASSQDSSGAYEQY
v_call: TRBV7-9; cdr3_aa: ASSFGGNTEAF
v_call: TRBV5-1; cdr3_aa: ASGNKAPYEQY
v_call: TRBV5-1; cdr3_aa: ASSLAGQGISYEQY
v_call: TRBV6-1; cdr3_aa: ASSEVPPPSYNEQF
v_call: TRBV29-1; cdr3_aa: SATGTGGLTEAF
v_call: TRBV19; cdr3_aa: ASSLRVAAYSHNEQF
v_call: TRBV28; cdr3_aa: ASSFKVNTEAF
v_call: TRBV6-1; cdr3_aa: ASSSAGLAENTGELF